The rows below give T cell receptor beta chains drawn from one sample of a study of T cell repertoires in cytomegalovirus infection. TCRdb processed the reads anew with MiXCR; each CDR3 protein has one entry. The table records 250,000 to 350,000 distinct CDR3 sequences, roughly 24% of them present only once. Sequenced material: PBMCs. Source of these receptors: a human donor in good health (CMV status not recorded). Some clones in this sample may be carry-over from other donors' samples. The CDR3 runs from the conserved cysteine through the conserved F or W. A D gene is named only where the DNA matches it firmly. Size is stated for part of the rows, as once, few or many counts, or as a class when the clone is expanded.

>.|.|TRBV2|TRBJ2-1
CASSETGLTYNEQFF
TGTGCCAGCAGTGAAACAGGGTTGACCTACAATGAGCAGTTCTTC
>TRBD1|.|TRBV19|TRBJ1-1
CASQQGNTEAFF
TGTGCCAGTCAACAGGGGAATACTGAAGCTTTCTTT
>TRBD1|.|TRBV12-3/TRBV12-4|TRBJ2-5
CASSPGTGPQETQYF
TGTGCCAGCAGTCCCGGGACAGGGCCCCAAGAGACCCAGTACTTC
>.|many|TRBV11-2|TRBJ2-1
CASTKIGTSQFF
TGTGCCAGCACCAAGATCGGTACTTCGCAGTTCTTC
>.|many|TRBV7-9|TRBJ2-5
CASSLTGLRGQETQYF
TGTGCCAGCAGCCTCACGGGACTGCGGGGACAAGAGACCCAGTACTTC
>.|.|TRBV10-1|TRBJ2-1
CASSTSLLNEQFF
TGCGCCAGCAGCACATCCCTGTTGAATGAGCAGTTCTTC
>TRBD1|.|TRBV2|TRBJ2-3
CASSYSTGAFADTQYF
TGTGCCAGCAGTTATTCGACAGGGGCTTTTGCAGATACGCAGTATTTT
>TRBD2|.|TRBV11-2|TRBJ2-5
CASSRPGTSGIGATQYF
TGTGCCAGCAGTAGACCTGGGACTAGCGGGATAGGGGCGACCCAGTACTTC
>.|few|TRBV6-2/TRBV6-3|TRBJ1-5
CASSQTGNVGQHF
TGTGCCAGCAGCCAAACAGGGAACGTCGGCCAGCATTTT
>.|few|TRBV28|TRBJ2-6
CASSPGHHLSGANVLTF
TGTGCCAGCAGTCCGGGACACCACCTCTCTGGGGCCAACGTCCTGACTTTC
>TRBD2|few|TRBV7-2|TRBJ2-3
CASSSLTSGSEQYF
TGTGCCAGCAGCTCCCTAACTAGCGGGAGTGAGCAGTATTTT
>TRBD2|.|TRBV28|TRBJ2-1
CASSAENGGLAGYNEQFF
TGTGCCAGCAGTGCAGAAAATGGGGGACTAGCGGGGTACAATGAGCAGTTCTTC
>.|.|TRBV7-3|TRBJ2-1
CASSLEARGQFF
TGTGCCAGCAGCTTAGAGGCAAGGGGGCAGTTCTTC
>TRBD1|.|TRBV28|TRBJ1-5
CASSPGGTQPQHF
TGTGCCAGCAGCCCAGGGGGAACTCAGCCCCAGCATTTT
>TRBD1|.|TRBV7-9|TRBJ2-5
CASSAAGTGGETQYF
TGTGCCAGCAGCGCGGCCGGGACAGGGGGAGAGACCCAGTACTTC
>.|.|TRBV6-2/TRBV6-3|TRBJ2-5
CASRNRATGQETQYF
TGTGCCAGCAGAAACCGGGCAACGGGCCAAGAGACCCAGTACTTC
>.|many|TRBV7-9|TRBJ2-2
CASKRDKLNTGELFF
TGTGCCAGCAAAAGGGACAAGCTGAACACCGGGGAGCTGTTTTTT
>.|.|TRBV6-6|TRBJ2-7
CASSYSQGRTYEQYF
TGTGCCAGCAGTTACTCCCAGGGGAGGACCTACGAGCAGTACTTC
>TRBD2|.|TRBV5-4|TRBJ2-7
CASSDPGTSGRTHEQYF
TGTGCCAGCAGCGATCCCGGGACTAGCGGGAGGACCCACGAGCAGTACTTC
>.|many|TRBV7-2|TRBJ2-7
CASSLAFSYEQYF
TGTGCCAGCAGCTTAGCGTTCTCCTACGAGCAGTACTTC